One and the same sample provided the 13 T cell receptor beta chains below, sequenced in a study of T cells in Graves' hyperthyroidism and ophthalmopathy. Amplified TCR beta CDR3 regions came from RNA transcripts. The HTBI set primed first-round TCR CDR3 RT-PCR. TCRdb analysed the multiplex PCR reads with MiXCR anew, one entry per CDR3 protein. The data hold 500,000 to 600,000 distinct CDR3 sequences, with about 43% observed a single time. The sample consisted of peripheral blood or thyroid tissue (not recorded which). The receptor set was obtained from an adult woman with Graves' disease, either hyperthyroidism or ophthalmopathy (not recorded which).

This clonotype is a singleton in its sample. The chain carries TRBV29-1 and TRBJ1-5; D may be TRBD1 (5 bases). Trimming took 6 bases from V and 11 from J, leaving 23 bases between them. CDR1 SQVTM and CDR2 ANQGSEA come from the germline V gene. This CDR3 has 14 amino acids. The chain's CDR3 is CSVGLAGGHRAQHF. CDR3 DNA sequence: TGCAGCGTGGGACTAGCGGGAGGGCACCGGGCCCAGCATTTT.

A word on this clonotype: This is likely a read error, given that the CDR3 carries no conserved phenylalanine or tryptophan at its end. It is unclear where the CDR3 begins or ends on the DNA, so no DNA is shown, and the CDR3 is as TCRdb lists it. This chain uses TRBV20-1 with TRBJ1-1. Germline V gene lookup returns CDR1 DFQATT and CDR2 SNEGSKA (reference sequence). The CDR3 is 11 residues long, counting both termini. This chain's CDR3 is CSARELRTASY.

The V gene is TRBV9, the J gene TRBJ2-7; TRBD1 is a possible D gene (6 bases). This CDR3 has 13 amino acids. V was pared by 3 bases and J by 4 bases, with 11 bases between. Per germline, CDR1 SGDLS and CDR2 YYNGEE. The CDR3 nucleotides are TGTGCCAGCAGCGCAGATGGACAGTACGAGCAGTACTTC. It encodes CASSADGQYEQYF.

About this clonotype: A read error may produce the germline difference seen at one junction end. The V gene is TRBV9, the J gene TRBJ1-1, with TRBD1 matching over 10 bases. This CDR3 is built from 10 residues. Germline assignment: CDR1 SGDLS and CDR2 YYNGEE. The CDR3 nucleotides read TGTGCCAGCAGCCTACGGACAGGGGGCTTT. This codes for CASSLRTGGF.

The sample holds many counts of this clonotype. The chain uses TRBV5-6 and TRBJ2-2; 9 positions match TRBD2. Germline CDR1 and CDR2: SGHDT and YYEEEE. This CDR3 has 14 amino acids. V shed 5 bases and J 6 bases; nucleotides not matched to a gene: 5. DNA of the CDR3: TGTGCCAGCAGTAAGGGACTAGCCCCCGGGGAGCTGTTTTTT. Residues: CASSKGLAPGELFF.

This rearrangement joins TRBV12-3 or TRBV12-4 to TRBJ2-5, with D perhaps TRBD2 (6 bases). V dropped 6 bases and J dropped 3 bases, with 26 bases sitting between them. This CDR3 is 18 amino acids long. This CDR3 reads CASSPLAGLGGFEETQYF. CDR3 DNA sequence: TGTGCCAGCAGCCCTCTCGCGGGTTTGGGAGGATTTGAAGAGACCCAGTACTTC.

Concerning this clonotype: The CDR3 does not close with the conserved phenylalanine or tryptophan, likely indicating a read error. The DNA is omitted, as the CDR3 cannot be located on it reliably, and the CDR3 follows TCRdb's listing. The chain joins TRBV5-1 to TRBJ2-6. CDR1 and CDR2 from the germline V gene are SGHRS and YFSETQ. A total of 9 residues make up the CDR3, ends included. CDR3 region: CASSPRTDT.

This clonotype was counted many times. V and J are TRBV6-6 and TRBJ1-1, with unresolved D. V gave up 5 bases and J gave up 1 base, with 8 bases separating them. The CDR3 contains 13 residues. The germline V gene has CDR1 MNHNY and CDR2 SVGAGI (reference sequence). The DNA for the CDR3 is TGTGCCAGCAGTGTGGCAGAGAACACTGAAGCTTTCTTT. Its protein product is CASSVAENTEAFF.

This sequence joins TRBV6-4 and TRBJ2-3; no firm D call. Trimming took off 0 bases at V and 0 bases at J, with 7 bases between the two ends. The V gene's germline CDR1 is MRHNA and CDR2 SNTAGT. The CDR3 is 15 residues long. DNA for the CDR3: TGTGCCAGCAGTGACTCGCCTGCTAGCACAGATACGCAGTATTTT. Translated: CASSDSPASTDTQYF.

Only a few counts were recorded for this clonotype. The J gene is TRBJ2-7, the V gene TRBV29-1; D is undetermined. Germline V gives CDR1 SQVTM, CDR2 ANQGSEA. V gave up 4 bases and J gave up 2 bases, with 12 bases separating them. CDR3 length equals 13 residues. DNA of the CDR3: TGCAGCGTTGGGTCGAACAGCCCCTACGAGCAGTACTTC. It translates to CSVGSNSPYEQYF.

This chain links TRBV7-2 with TRBJ2-3, with a possible D match to TRBD2 (6 bases). V was pared by 5 bases and J by 10 bases, with 10 bases between. The CDR3 is 11 residues long. CDR1 SGHTA and CDR2 FQGNSA come from the germline V gene. This CDR3 is CASSRGTSQYF. DNA for the CDR3: TGTGCCAGCAGCCGCGGGACTTCGCAGTATTTT. The whole variable domain, remainder taken from reference TRBV7-2 and TRBJ2-3, is GAGVSQSPSNKVTEKGKDVELRCDPISGHTALYWYRQSLGQGLEFLIYFQGNSAPDKSGLPSDRFSAERTGGSVSTLTIQRTQQEDSAVYLCASSRGTSQYFGPGTRLTVL.

This chain connects TRBV13 to TRBJ2-2; D uncertain. Germline-derived CDR1 and CDR2 are PRHDT and FYEKMQ (reference sequence). CDR3 size: 16 residues. V shed 7 bases and J shed 6 bases, with 21 bases lying between them. Here the CDR3 DNA reads TGTGCCAGCACTAAAGGGATGTTTCCGGCCCCCGGGGAGCTGTTTTTT. Its translation is CASTKGMFPAPGELFF.

This clonotype was counted many times. The chain is built from TRBV20-1 and TRBJ1-5; unclear D gene. There are 12 residues in the CDR3. CDR1 and CDR2 (germline): DFQATT, SNEGSKA (reference sequence). The V and J ends lost 3 bases and 7 bases respectively, with 10 bases between them. This CDR3 reads CSASWGKQPQHF. As DNA, the CDR3 is TGCAGTGCTAGTTGGGGTAAACAGCCCCAGCATTTT.